One sample yielded the 3 T cell receptor beta chains listed below, sequenced in a study of blood T cell repertoires in COVID-19. Method: immunoSEQ multiplex PCR; TCRdb's copy keeps in-frame clones and lacks some. The sample holds under 150,000 clones, more than 80% seen once. Sequenced: peripheral blood. These receptors were collected from a woman older than 75 in a cohort sampled during active or convalescent COVID-19.

The chain combines TRBV5-6 with TRBJ2-3; D unresolved. Deletions cut 3 bases from V and 3 bases from J, with 11 bases between. CDR3 length equals 14 residues. The germline gives CDR1 SGHDT, CDR2 YYEEEE. CDR3 DNA sequence: TGTGCCAGCAGCTGGTCGGGTGTGACAGATACGCAGTATTTT. This codes for CASSWSGVTDTQYF.

The rearrangement links TRBV27 to TRBJ2-1, with TRBD1 as a possible D gene (5 bases). There are 16 residues in the CDR3. Deletions cut 2 bases from V and 1 base from J, with 12 bases between. CDR1 is MNHEY and CDR2 is SMNVEV in the germline V gene (reference sequence). The CDR3 region is CASSLVQGKSYNEQFF. CDR3 sequence (DNA): TGTGCCAGCAGTTTAGTGCAGGGTAAGTCCTACAATGAGCAGTTCTTC.

The chain recombines TRBV2 with TRBJ1-4; D is undetermined. Looked up from germline, CDR1 is SNHLY and CDR2 is FYNNEI. Trimming removed 5 bases from V and 4 bases from J, with 17 bases in between. The CDR3 totals 16 residues. The CDR3 DNA is TGTGCCAGCAGTCCTTATGAAAGACGGGGTAATGAAAAACTGTTTTTT. Translated: CASSPYERRGNEKLFF.